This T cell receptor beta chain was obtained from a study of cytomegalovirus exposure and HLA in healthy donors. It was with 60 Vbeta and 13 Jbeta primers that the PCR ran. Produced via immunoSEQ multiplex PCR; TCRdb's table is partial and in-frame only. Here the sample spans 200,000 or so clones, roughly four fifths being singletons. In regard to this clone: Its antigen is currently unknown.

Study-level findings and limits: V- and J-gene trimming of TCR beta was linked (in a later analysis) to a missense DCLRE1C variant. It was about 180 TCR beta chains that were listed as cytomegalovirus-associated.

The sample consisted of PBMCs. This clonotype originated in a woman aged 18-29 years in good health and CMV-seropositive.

The DNA for the CDR3 is TGTGCCAGCACCAGGTCTAGCGGGGGGGTTCGGGAATTCACAGATACGCAGTATTTT. This sequence encodes CASTRSSGGVREFTDTQYF. The J gene is TRBJ2-3, the V gene TRBV7-2; 12 bases are a match to TRBD2. The germline V gene has CDR1 SGHTA and CDR2 FQGNSA. The CDR3 is 19 amino acids. Germline trimming cut 7 bases from V and 2 bases from J; bases unmatched to any gene: 16. The full variable domain, with the rest looked up from reference TRBV7-2 and TRBJ2-3, is GAGVSQSPSNKVTEKGKDVELRCDPISGHTALYWYRQSLGQGLEFLIYFQGNSAPDKSGLPSDRFSAERTGGSVSTLTIQRTQQEDSAVYLCASTRSSGGVREFTDTQYFGPGTRLTVL.